A single sample gave rise to the 3 T cell receptor beta chains below, sequenced in a study of blood T cell repertoires in COVID-19. The protocol was immunoSEQ multiplex PCR, while the TCRdb copy is restricted to in-frame clones and leaves out a portion. In the table there are approximately 100,000 clones, roughly 87% of which are singletons. Sequencing was carried out using peripheral blood. The receptors were sampled from a human donor in a cohort sampled during active COVID-19.

The V gene is TRBV5-4, the J gene TRBJ2-1; D uncertain. V was cut by 1 base and J by 8 bases, with 10 bases left in between. The CDR3 runs 13 residues. Germline V CDR1 and CDR2: SGHNT, YYREEE (reference sequence). CDR3: CASSLPGTDEQFF. CDR3 coding DNA: TGTGCCAGCAGCTTGCCAGGAACAGATGAGCAGTTCTTC.

The chain links TRBV3-1 (or the pseudogene TRBV3-2) to TRBJ1-1, with unresolved D. Trimming pared 1 base from V and 4 bases from J, leaving 7 bases between. CDR1 is LGHDT and CDR2 is YNNKEL in the germline V gene (reference sequence). CDR3 length: 13 residues. The CDR3 sequence: CASSQGDTTEAFF. CDR3 nucleotide sequence: TGTGCCAGCAGCCAAGGAGACACCACTGAAGCTTTCTTT.

J is TRBJ1-1 and V is TRBV2, with D uncertain. CDR1 is SNHLY, CDR2 FYNNEI, per germline. The CDR3 extends over 13 amino acids. V was pared by 6 bases and J by 1 base, with 9 bases between. The CDR3 sequence is CASSSIENTEAFF. The CDR3 region has the DNA TGTGCCAGCAGCAGTATTGAGAACACTGAAGCTTTCTTT.